These T cell receptor beta chains were read from a single sample in a study of blood T cell repertoires in COVID-19. TCRdb's table, derived via immunoSEQ multiplex PCR, lists solely in-frame clones and lacks some. The sample lists around 120,000 clones; 80% to 90% were seen once. The sequenced sample consisted of peripheral blood. Source of these receptors: a woman older than 75 with acute or convalescent COVID-19. The CDR3 runs from the conserved cysteine through the conserved F or W. D genes are given only for firm matches. Size is stated for part of the rows, as once, few or many counts, or as a class when the clone is expanded.

>TRBJ2-2|TRBV5-1|TRBD2|-
CASSTGTSTGELFF
TGCGCCAGCAGTACCGGGACTAGCACCGGGGAGCTGTTTTTT
>TRBJ1-2|TRBV2|-|-
CASSEGGDYGYTF
TGTGCCAGCAGTGAAGGGGGGGACTATGGCTACACCTTC
>TRBJ1-1|TRBV18|-|-
CASSPPHSLNTEAFF
TGTGCCAGCTCACCACCCCACAGCTTGAACACTGAAGCTTTCTTT
>TRBJ1-5|TRBV28|TRBD1|-
CATTLQGAVGQPQHF
TGTGCCACCACCCTCCAGGGGGCGGTAGGTCAGCCCCAGCATTTT
>TRBJ1-2|TRBV4-1|-|-
CASSQVGKRRGGDGYTF
TGCGCCAGCAGCCAAGTCGGTAAGAGAAGGGGTGGTGATGGCTACACCTTC
>TRBJ1-6|TRBV19|-|-
CASSMARLGTPLHF
TGTGCCAGTAGTATGGCCAGGTTGGGCACACCCCTCCACTTT
>TRBJ2-7|TRBV19|TRBD1|-
CASSRTGDRYEQYF
TGTGCCAGTAGCCGGACAGGGGATCGGTACGAGCAGTACTTC
>TRBJ2-7|TRBV18|-|-
CASSPPRVMGRGSYEQYF
TGTGCCAGCTCACCCCCGAGGGTAATGGGCAGGGGCTCCTACGAGCAGTACTTC
>TRBJ2-7|TRBV7-9|-|-
CASSFAGSDEQYF
TGTGCCAGCAGCTTTGCGGGGAGCGACGAGCAGTACTTC
>TRBJ1-2|TRBV4-2|-|-
CASSQDIGPEGNYGYTF
TGTGCCAGCAGCCAAGATATCGGTCCGGAGGGGAACTATGGCTACACCTTC
>TRBJ2-7|TRBV24-1|-|-
CATSRDNSYEQYF
TGTGCCACCTCCCGGGACAACTCCTACGAGCAGTACTTC
>TRBJ2-1|TRBV24-1|TRBD2|-
CATSDPGLAGGRIEQFF
TGTGCCACCAGTGATCCCGGACTAGCGGGGGGTAGGATTGAGCAGTTCTTC
>TRBJ1-1|TRBV29-1|-|-
CSVTGRGGFGVDAFF
TGCAGCGTTACCGGGAGGGGGGGGTTTGGTGTAGACGCTTTCTTT
>TRBJ2-7|TRBV6-5|-|-
CASSSLGGSEQYF
TGTGCCAGCAGTTCCCTCGGGGGTAGCGAGCAGTACTTC
>TRBJ1-1|TRBV24-1|-|-
CATSDSRRATGTEAFF
TGTGCCACCAGTGATTCCCGCAGGGCGACGGGCACTGAAGCTTTCTTT
>TRBJ2-3|TRBV14|-|-
CASSQESWAARRF
TGTGCCAGCAGCCAAGAGAGTTGGGCTGCGCGAAGATTT
>TRBJ1-5|TRBV5-6|TRBD1|-
CASSLGGQFSNQPQHF
TGTGCCAGCAGCTTGGGGGGACAGTTTAGCAATCAGCCCCAGCATTTT
>TRBJ2-4|TRBV25-1|TRBD1|-
CATQGAGAKNIQYF
TGTGCCACCCAGGGGGCTGGGGCCAAAAACATTCAGTACTTC
>TRBJ1-5|TRBV28|-|-
CASSTGFSNQPQHF
TGTGCCAGCAGCACAGGGTTTAGCAATCAGCCCCAGCATTTT
>TRBJ2-2|TRBV6-5|TRBD1|-
CASSYGQGATGELFF
TGTGCCAGCAGTTATGGACAGGGGGCGACCGGGGAGCTGTTTTTT
>TRBJ2-3|TRBV5-1|TRBD1|-
CASSPGQGTDTQYF
TGCGCCAGCAGCCCTGGACAGGGCACAGATACGCAGTATTTT
>TRBJ1-2|TRBV5-1|-|-
CASSYTANYGYTF
TGCGCCAGCAGCTACACAGCTAACTATGGCTACACCTTC
>TRBJ2-7|TRBV27|TRBD2|-
CASSYTSGYYEQYF
TGTGCCAGCAGTTATACTAGCGGATACTACGAGCAGTACTTC
>TRBJ1-1|TRBV5-1|TRBD1|-
CASSATGLGTEAFF
TGCGCCAGCAGCGCGACAGGGCTGGGCACTGAAGCTTTCTTT
>TRBJ1-6|TRBV18|TRBD1|-
CASSLGQGAANSPLHF
TGTGCCAGCTCACTCGGACAGGGGGCGGCCAATTCACCCCTCCACTTT
>TRBJ1-1|TRBV7-9|TRBD1|-
CASSQQGFVTEAFF
TGTGCCAGCAGCCAACAGGGGTTCGTGACTGAAGCTTTCTTT
>TRBJ2-2|TRBV11-2|-|-
CASSQNTGELFF
TGTGCCAGCAGCCAGAACACCGGGGAGCTGTTTTTT
>TRBJ1-1|TRBV16|-|-
CASSRITGQTEAFF
TGTGCCAGCAGTCGAATAACAGGACAGACTGAAGCTTTCTTT
>TRBJ2-5|TRBV19|TRBD1|once
CASSDRDRGRQTQYF
TGTGCCAGTAGTGACCGGGACAGGGGTCGACAGACCCAGTACTTC
>TRBJ1-2|TRBV30|-|-
CAWSSGLYGYTF
TGTGCCTGGAGTTCGGGACTCTATGGCTACACCTTC
>TRBJ1-2|TRBV30|TRBD1|-
CAWKQGEFVGGYTF
TGTGCCTGGAAACAGGGGGAATTTGTGGGCGGCTACACCTTC
>TRBJ2-5|TRBV28|TRBD1|-
CASSLGTGLETQYF
TGTGCCAGCAGTTTAGGGACAGGGTTAGAGACCCAGTACTTC
>TRBJ2-5|TRBV5-1|-|-
CASSLAFASSTQYF
TGCGCCAGCAGCTTGGCCTTCGCTAGCTCGACCCAGTACTTC
>TRBJ2-5|TRBV28|-|-
CASSLDPRRETQYF
TGTGCCAGCAGTTTAGATCCTAGGCGGGAGACCCAGTACTTC
>TRBJ2-3|TRBV6-6|TRBD1|few
CASSPGQGTTDTQYF
TGTGCCAGCAGCCCTGGACAGGGGACCACAGATACGCAGTATTTT
>TRBJ2-5|TRBV18|TRBD1|-
CASSPRGTGGMETQYF
TGTGCCAGCTCACCACGGGGGACAGGGGGAATGGAGACCCAGTACTTC
>TRBJ1-3|TRBV10-2|-|-
CASSEWGHSGNTIYF
TGCGCCAGCAGTGAGTGGGGACACTCTGGAAACACCATATATTTT
>TRBJ2-1|TRBV6-6|-|-
CASKTGGPFNEQFF
TGTGCCAGCAAGACCGGGGGGCCATTCAATGAGCAGTTCTTC
>TRBJ2-7|TRBV27|TRBD2|-
CASSLSGLAEIYEQYF
TGTGCCAGCAGTTTATCGGGACTAGCAGAGATCTACGAGCAGTACTTC
>TRBJ2-3|TRBV5-1|TRBD2|-
CASSQITGGGIDTQYF
TGCGCCAGCAGCCAGATTACTGGCGGGGGGATTGATACGCAGTATTTT